This T cell receptor (beta chain) was captured by sequencing in a study of CD8+CD57+ T cells in acquired aplastic anemia. This clonotype was seen a few times. Profiles of TCR beta VDJ and CDR3 were generated from a genomic DNA template. TCRdb reprocessed the reads with MiXCR, giving one entry per CDR3 protein. The data contain roughly 80,000 distinct CDR3 sequences, more than 40% of them singletons. There are 15 residues in the CDR3. In germline, CDR1 is SGDLS, CDR2 YYNGEE. V lost 2 bases and J lost 6; bases outside the gene matches: 7. The sequence came from a human donor in good health, serving as a control. Sample: sorted CD4+, CD8+, or CD8+CD57+ T cells (not recorded which) from PBMCs. The rearrangement uses TRBV9 and TRBJ2-2; 7 bases are shared with TRBD2. In DNA, the CDR3 is TGTGCCAGCAGCGTGGGGGGGGTAGGGCCCGGGGAGCTGTTTTTT. This encodes CASSVGGVGPGELFF. Supplemented by reference TRBV9 and TRBJ2-2, the full variable domain reads DSGVTQTPKHLITATGQRVTLRCSPRSGDLSVYWYQQSLDQGLQFLIQYYNGEERAKGNILERFSAQQFPDLHSELNLSSLELGDSALYFCASSVGGVGPGELFFGEGSRLTVL.